This entry lists 5 T cell receptor beta chains sequenced from one sample in a study of T cell repertoires in cytomegalovirus infection. TCRdb used MiXCR to reprocess the reads, holding one entry per CDR3 protein. Found here are about 740,000 distinct CDR3 sequences, 35% of them singletons; the top ten hold 2.8%. The sequencing sample was made of PBMCs. These receptor sequences come from a human donor in good health (CMV status not recorded). Some clones in this sample may be carry-over from other donors' samples.

The J gene is TRBJ2-1, the V gene TRBV6-1; tentative D call: TRBD1 (6 bases). The V gene lost 1 base and the J gene lost 4 bases, with 14 bases spanning the gap. The CDR3 length is 16 residues. The V gene's germline CDR1 is MNHNS and CDR2 SASEGT. The chain's CDR3 is CASSEEGVSGYNEQFF. The CDR3 DNA sequence: TGTGCCAGCAGTGAAGAGGGGGTTTCGGGGTACAATGAGCAGTTCTTC.

Concerning this clonotype itself: One end of the junction is discordant with germline, which a read error may explain. CDR3 DNA: TGTGCCAGCAGCTCGGCCATCGGACTTTTGATTTCCAATGAGCACTTCTTC. Encoded protein: CASSSAIGLLISNEHFF. J is TRBJ2-1 and V is TRBV7-9; D possibly corresponds to TRBD2 (5 bases). Germline V gene lookup returns CDR1 SEHNR and CDR2 FQNEAQ (reference sequence). This CDR3 has 17 residues.

In this sample, this clonotype turned up many times. The rearrangement joins TRBV6-6 to TRBJ2-7, with 9 bases lining up with TRBD1. J gave up 1 base and V 6 bases, and 7 bases lay outside the gene matches. The CDR3 is 15 amino acids. Germline V gene data show CDR1 as MNHNY and CDR2 as SVGAGI (reference sequence). This chain's CDR3 is CASRLPGQGSYEQYF. DNA for the CDR3: TGTGCCAGCAGGCTACCGGGACAGGGTTCCTACGAGCAGTACTTC.

The table lists this clonotype with a few counts. The V gene is TRBV7-9, the J gene TRBJ1-2, with unresolved D. CDR3 length equals 16 residues. V was trimmed by 1 base and J by 7 bases, leaving 19 bases between them. CDR1 and CDR2 (germline): SEHNR, FQNEAQ (reference sequence). Here the CDR3 reads CASSLEAQRAAFGYTF. As DNA, the CDR3 is TGTGCCAGCAGCTTAGAGGCCCAGAGGGCAGCTTTTGGCTACACCTTC. Using reference TRBV7-9 and TRBJ1-2 for the parts outside the CDR3, the full variable domain is DTGVSQNPRHKITKRGQNVTFRCDPISEHNRLYWYRQTLGQGPEFLTYFQNEAQLEKSRLLSDRFSAERPKGSFSTLEIQRTEQGDSAMYLCASSLEAQRAAFGYTFGSGTRLTVV.

A few counts support this clonotype. The rearrangement joins TRBV4-1 to TRBJ1-1; unclear D gene. V lost 4 bases and J 2 bases, leaving 17 bases between the germline ends. Looked up from germline, CDR1 is MGHRA and CDR2 is YSYEKL. The length of the CDR3 is 16 residues. The CDR3: CASSPLEHLLNTEAFF. CDR3 sequence (DNA): TGCGCCAGCAGCCCACTGGAACACCTTTTAAACACTGAAGCTTTCTTT.